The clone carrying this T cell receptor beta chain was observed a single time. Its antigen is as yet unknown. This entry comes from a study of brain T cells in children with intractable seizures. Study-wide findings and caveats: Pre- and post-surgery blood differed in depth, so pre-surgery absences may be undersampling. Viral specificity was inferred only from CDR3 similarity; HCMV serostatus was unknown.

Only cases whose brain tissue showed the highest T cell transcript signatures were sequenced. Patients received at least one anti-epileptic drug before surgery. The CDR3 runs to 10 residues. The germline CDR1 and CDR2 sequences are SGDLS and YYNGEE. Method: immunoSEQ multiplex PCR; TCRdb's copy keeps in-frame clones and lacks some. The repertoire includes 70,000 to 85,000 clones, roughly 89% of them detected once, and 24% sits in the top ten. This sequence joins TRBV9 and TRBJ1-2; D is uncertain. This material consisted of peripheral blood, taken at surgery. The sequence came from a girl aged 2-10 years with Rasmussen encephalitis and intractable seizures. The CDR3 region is CVSSGNYYTF. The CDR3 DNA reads TGTGTTAGTTCGGGCAACTACTACACCTTC.